Listed below are T cell receptor beta chains from one sample, sequenced in a study of T cells in Graves' hyperthyroidism and ophthalmopathy. TCRdb called the multiplex PCR reads again in MiXCR, with one record for every CDR3 protein. This table holds about 350,000 distinct CDR3 sequences, approximately 18% found once. The sequenced material came from blood. The receptors were sampled from a woman younger than 45 with Graves' hyperthyroidism that later progressed to Graves' ophthalmopathy. The CDR3 runs from the conserved cysteine through the conserved F or W. Fields, in order: J gene, V gene, D gene, clone size, CDR3 DNA, CDR3 protein. A D gene is named only where the DNA matches it firmly. Expanded clones are given a class, and other clones once, few, many or no size at all.

TRBJ2-1,TRBV2,NA,NA,TGTGCCAGCAGTGAATATTATGTGGGTTCTTTGTTTGAGAATGAGCAGTTCTTC,CASSEYYVGSLFENEQFF
TRBJ1-6,TRBV28,TRBD1,NA,TGTGCCAGCCGAAAGGGACAGGGTAATTCACCCCTCCACTTT,CASRKGQGNSPLHF
TRBJ1-2,TRBV5-1,TRBD1,many,TGCGCCAGCAGCTTGGTCGGGACAGGGGGCGGCTACACCTTC,CASSLVGTGGGYTF
TRBJ2-3,TRBV2,NA,many,TGTGCCAGCAGTGAATACCCCGAGGCGGATGCGCAGTATTTT,CASSEYPEADAQYF
TRBJ1-5,TRBV2,NA,NA,TGTGCCAGCAGTGGCGGGAGACAGGTTATGCGGGGAAGCAATCAGCCCCAGCATTTT,CASSGGRQVMRGSNQPQHF
TRBJ1-3,TRBV28,NA,NA,TGTGCCAGCAGTTTAAAGGAATCTGGAAACACCATATATTTT,CASSLKESGNTIYF
TRBJ2-7,TRBV7-9,NA,many,TGTGCCAGCAGCTTTGGTGGGAGAGCCATTTACGAGCAGTACTTC,CASSFGGRAIYEQYF
TRBJ1-2,TRBV11-1,NA,many,TGTGCCAGCAGCGCCACAGGGCAGACCAACTATGGCTACACCTTC,CASSATGQTNYGYTF
TRBJ2-7,TRBV30,NA,many,TGTGCCTGGAGCCCTTATGACCCGTTCAACATCTACGAGCAGTACTTC,CAWSPYDPFNIYEQYF
TRBJ2-6,TRBV5-1,TRBD1,many,TGCGCCAGCAGCTGGGGACAGACCTCTGGGGCCAACGTCCTGACTTTC,CASSWGQTSGANVLTF
TRBJ2-7,TRBV6-5,NA,few,TGTGCCAGCAGTTACGCCCGTGGCCCGACCTACGAGCAGTACTTC,CASSYARGPTYEQYF
TRBJ2-1,TRBV3-1,TRBD1,many,TGTGCCAGCAGCCAGCGGGACAGGGGATCCTACAATGAGCAGTTCTTC,CASSQRDRGSYNEQFF
TRBJ2-7,TRBV10-3,NA,NA,TGTGCCATCAGTTTTGGTGCCATCTACGAGCAGTACTTC,CAISFGAIYEQYF
TRBJ1-3,TRBV4-1,TRBD1,few,TGCGCCAGCAGCCTCAGGGGGATGCTTGGAAACACCATATATTTT,CASSLRGMLGNTIYF
TRBJ2-3,TRBV5-1,TRBD2,few,TGCGCCAGCAGCTTACCCCGATTGGGACTAGCGGGACGCACAGATACGCAGTATTTT,CASSLPRLGLAGRTDTQYF
TRBJ2-1,TRBV29-1,NA,many,TGCAGCGTTGAAGTAGATTCCAATGAGCAGTTCTTC,CSVEVDSNEQFF
TRBJ2-5,TRBV10-3,TRBD2,NA,TGTGCCATCCGAGGGGAGGGCCGCCAAGAGACCCAGTACTTC,CAIRGEGRQETQYF
TRBJ1-6,TRBV2,NA,once,TGTGCCAGCAGTGAAAACGACCCTATCCTTAATTCACCCCTCCACTTT,CASSENDPILNSPLHF
TRBJ2-4,TRBV9,NA,NA,TGTGCCAGCAGCCCCGAGTCGGCAGCCAAAAACATTCAGTACTTC,CASSPESAAKNIQYF
TRBJ2-5,TRBV12-3/TRBV12-4,TRBD2,many,TGTGCCAGCACCCATGAGGCGGGACTAGCTATTAAGACCCAGTACTTC,CASTHEAGLAIKTQYF
TRBJ2-1,TRBV18,NA,few,TGTGCCAGCTCACCACAGTCTGGTGAGCAGTTCTTC,CASSPQSGEQFF
TRBJ1-4,TRBV7-9,NA,NA,TGTGCCAGCAGCTTAGTCGGGCAGACAACTAATGAAAAACTGTTTTTT,CASSLVGQTTNEKLFF
TRBJ2-7,TRBV28,TRBD1,many,TGTGCCAGCAGTTACAGGGGGATCTCCTACGAGCAGTACTTC,CASSYRGISYEQYF
TRBJ2-3,TRBV20-1,NA,NA,TGCAGTGCTAGACCCCAAGCGAAGAGCACAGATACGCAGTATTTT,CSARPQAKSTDTQYF
TRBJ2-7,TRBV7-9,TRBD1,NA,TGTGCCAGCAGCCGGTCACAGGGGAGCGAGCAGTACTTC,CASSRSQGSEQYF
TRBJ1-6,TRBV20-1,TRBD1,NA,TGCAGTGCTAGGACCTCCGGGACAGCCAATAATTCACCCCTCCACTTT,CSARTSGTANNSPLHF
TRBJ1-2,TRBV4-2,NA,many,TGTGCCAGCAGCCAAGATGACGGGACCTATGGCTACACCTTC,CASSQDDGTYGYTF
TRBJ2-1,TRBV11-2,TRBD1,few,TGTGCCAGCAGCTTTGAGTATGGGACAGGGGATGGTGGGCCGTTCTTC,CASSFEYGTGDGGPFF
TRBJ1-1,TRBV7-9,TRBD1,many,TGTGCCAGCAGCTCGACAGGGATGAGTGAAGCTTTCTTT,CASSSTGMSEAFF
TRBJ1-2,TRBV27,NA,many,TGTGCCAGCAGTTCCCTAGGCCCCCTTGGTAGCGGCTACACCTTC,CASSSLGPLGSGYTF
TRBJ2-5,TRBV11-1,NA,many,TGTGCCAGCAGCCCCCCAGAGGCGCAGGAGACCCAGTACTTC,CASSPPEAQETQYF
TRBJ2-7,TRBV12-3/TRBV12-4,NA,many,TGTGCCAGCAGTCAGGACCCCGCCGCGGCCGAGCAGTACTTC,CASSQDPAAAEQYF
TRBJ1-2,TRBV29-1,NA,many,TGCAGCGCCAAGTTGGCGGGCTATGGCTACACCTTC,CSAKLAGYGYTF
TRBJ2-7,TRBV7-9,TRBD2,many,TGTGCCAGCAGCTTAGGCACTAGCGGGAACGACGAGCAGTACTTC,CASSLGTSGNDEQYF
TRBJ1-2,TRBV5-5,NA,NA,TGTGCCAGCAGCTTGTACTTGGCAAACTCCTATGGCTACACCTTC,CASSLYLANSYGYTF
TRBJ1-2,TRBV29-1,NA,NA,TGCAGCGACCGGACAGCCTACTATGGCTACACCTTC,CSDRTAYYGYTF
TRBJ2-2,TRBV9,NA,few,TGTGCCAGCAGCTCTGGGACATCCCGGGAGCTGTTTTTT,CASSSGTSRELFF
TRBJ2-1,TRBV3-1,NA,few,TGTGCCAGCAGCCAAGCGCCCGGGGATGAGCAGTTCTTC,CASSQAPGDEQFF
TRBJ1-1,TRBV28,NA,many,TGTGCCAGCAGTTTAAGGGGGGGGGCCACTGAAGCTTTCTTT,CASSLRGGATEAFF
TRBJ1-6,TRBV27,NA,many,TGTGCCAGCAGCTCCGGAGAAGCCAATTCACCCCTCCACTTT,CASSSGEANSPLHF